The next 19 T cell receptor beta chains were all read from a single sample in a study of cytomegalovirus exposure and HLA in healthy donors. This PCR relied on a set of 60 Vbeta primers and 13 Jbeta primers. The repertoire was sequenced with immunoSEQ multiplex PCR; TCRdb's copy has only in-frame clones and lacks some. Of 150,000 to 200,000 clones in the sample, approximately 73% were seen once. Sequenced input: PBMCs. Receptor source: a man in his fifties in good health and CMV-seronegative.

This clone has just a few counts. The J gene is TRBJ2-3, the V gene TRBV29-1; unclear D gene. The length of the CDR3 is 12 residues. The V end lost 4 bases, the J end lost 1 base, and 6 bases lay between the germline ends. The V gene's germline CDR1 is SQVTM and CDR2 ANQGSEA. The CDR3 spells CSVGQGTDTQYF. The CDR3 region has the DNA TGCAGCGTTGGTCAGGGCACAGATACGCAGTATTTT.

This clone was detected a few times. The chain recombines TRBV18 with TRBJ1-2; 8 bases are shared with TRBD1. From germline, CDR1 is KGHSH and CDR2 LQKENI. CDR3 length: 16 residues. The trim removed 0 bases at V and 4 bases at J, leaving 7 bases unmatched. The CDR3 DNA follows: TGTGCCAGCTCACCACCAAGACAGGGGACTACCTATGGCTACACCTTC. This encodes CASSPPRQGTTYGYTF.

The rearrangement joins TRBV2 to TRBJ1-1, with TRBD1 as a possible D gene (5 bases). The CDR3 contains 14 residues. The ends were cut back, 4 bases at V and 4 bases at J, with 13 bases in the middle. Germline V gene sequence: CDR1 SNHLY, CDR2 FYNNEI. CDR3 nucleotide sequence: TGTGCCAGCAGTGCCTCGGGGGGAGGCACTGAAGCTTTCTTT. This encodes CASSASGGGTEAFF.

The V call is TRBV30, the J call TRBJ1-2; TRBD1 is a possible D gene (6 bases). Between the trimmed V and J ends, which lost 0 bases and 4 bases, there was a span of 21 bases. CDR1 is GTSNPN and CDR2 is SVGIG in the germline V gene (reference sequence). The CDR3 is 17 residues long. The CDR3, as DNA: TGTGCCTGGAGTGTACATTTTTCGGGAGGACAGCCCTATGGCTACACCTTC. The encoded protein is CAWSVHFSGGQPYGYTF.

The chain carries TRBV7-2 and TRBJ2-1; TRBD2 matches 8 bases. The CDR3 is 15 residues long. V was pared by 4 bases and J by 2 bases, with 4 bases of the junction left unmatched. Germline V gives CDR1 SGHTA, CDR2 FQGNSA. CDR3 sequence (DNA): TGTGCCAGCAGCTCAGTAGCGGGGCCCTACAATGAGCAGTTCTTC. Translation gives CASSSVAGPYNEQFF.

J is TRBJ1-1 and V is TRBV5-1; D may be TRBD1 (6 bases). The CDR3 runs 17 residues. Between the trimmed V and J ends, which lost 0 bases and 0 bases, there was a span of 15 bases. Germline CDR1 is SGHRS and CDR2 is YFSETQ. The CDR3 DNA reads TGCGCCAGCAGCTTGGGCCAGGGGCCCACGTTGAACACTGAAGCTTTCTTT. It specifies CASSLGQGPTLNTEAFF.

V and J are TRBV28 and TRBJ1-5; 7 nucleotides agree with TRBD1. The germline V gene has CDR1 MDHEN and CDR2 SYDVKM. The ends lost 5 bases at V and 6 bases at J; junction bases unmatched: 10. This CDR3 spans 15 amino acids. The DNA of the CDR3 is TGTGCCAGCAGTCTACCGACAGGGTCCGCTCAGCCCCAGCATTTT. Protein sequence: CASSLPTGSAQPQHF.

The rearrangement uses TRBV15 and TRBJ2-3, with 9 bases that match TRBD2. CDR1 and CDR2 (germline): LNHNV, YYDKDF (reference sequence). The CDR3 consists of 15 residues. Unmatched junction bases numbered 8, after V lost 7 bases and J lost 3 bases. CDR3 region: CATNNKRGETDTQYF. CDR3 coding DNA: TGTGCCACCAACAACAAGCGGGGGGAGACAGATACGCAGTATTTT.

The gene calls are TRBV29-1 and TRBJ1-5; 8 nucleotides line up with TRBD1. The CDR3 is 13 residues long. From germline, CDR1 is SQVTM and CDR2 ANQGSEA. With 6 bases clipped from V and 2 bases from J, the junction kept 3 bases outside the gene matches. CDR3: CSVQTGGNQPQHF. CDR3 sequence (DNA): TGCAGCGTGCAGACAGGGGGCAATCAGCCCCAGCATTTT.

The chain combines TRBV19 with TRBJ1-1; D is unclear. The germline gives CDR1 LNHDA, CDR2 SQIVND (reference sequence). The length of the CDR3 is 15 residues. Trimming removed 4 bases at V and 1 base at J, with 13 bases between. CDR3 sequence: CASSTNSFGNTEAFF. The DNA of the CDR3 is TGTGCCAGTAGTACCAACAGCTTTGGGAACACTGAAGCTTTCTTT.

The chain combines TRBV5-4 with TRBJ1-1; possibly TRBD1 for D (5 bases). The V gene lost 4 bases and the J gene lost 1 base, with 8 bases spanning the gap. The germline gives CDR1 SGHNT, CDR2 YYREEE (reference sequence). This CDR3 region has 13 residues. In DNA form, the CDR3 reads TGTGCCAGCAGCGCGGGACGGAACACTGAAGCTTTCTTT. Translation gives CASSAGRNTEAFF.

The table lists this clone with a few counts. The V and J genes are TRBV18 and TRBJ2-2; TRBD2 matches 8 bases. The V gene end was trimmed by 8 bases and the J gene end by 4 bases; junction bases not matched to a gene: 3. Germline CDR1 is KGHSH and CDR2 is LQKENI. The CDR3 is 13 residues long. The CDR3, as DNA: TGTGCCAGCCGCCGGGAGGGCACCGGGGAGCTGTTTTTT. Translating it yields CASRREGTGELFF.

This clone occurred a few times. This chain joins TRBV28 and TRBJ1-1, with 11 positions matching TRBD1. Per germline, CDR1 MDHEN and CDR2 SYDVKM. This CDR3 has 17 amino acids. Losses at the gene ends were 2 bases for V and 4 bases for J; bases not matched to a gene: 9. The CDR3 DNA follows: TGTGCCAGCAGTTTACCCGGACAGGGGGCATTGACCACTGAAGCTTTCTTT. This codes for CASSLPGQGALTTEAFF.

The chain carries TRBV5-1 and TRBJ2-1; TRBD2 might be the D (6 bases). The CDR3 consists of 16 residues. V was clipped by 0 bases and J by 5 bases, with 15 bases between them. Germline CDR1 SGHRS, CDR2 YFSETQ. The CDR3 protein is CASSLGSGHGNNEQFF. DNA of the CDR3: TGCGCCAGCAGCTTGGGAAGCGGGCACGGTAACAATGAGCAGTTCTTC.

J is TRBJ2-1 and V is TRBV4-1, with D possibly being TRBD2 (6 bases). CDR1 is MGHRA and CDR2 is YSYEKL in the germline V gene. The CDR3 is made up of 19 amino acids. V dropped 1 base and J dropped 4 bases, with 23 bases sitting between them. For the CDR3, the DNA is TGCGCCAGCAGCCAAGTCCACGGGGGACTCAGTAACTCATACAATGAGCAGTTCTTC. As protein: CASSQVHGGLSNSYNEQFF.

In its sample, this clone was seen a few times. V and J are TRBV6-4 and TRBJ2-3; 10 bases map to TRBD1. V dropped 2 bases and J dropped 4; count of bases not matched to a gene: 0. Germline-derived CDR1 and CDR2 are MRHNA and SNTAGT. The CDR3 consists of 14 residues. The CDR3 coding sequence is TGTGCCAGCAGTGACGGGACAGGGGCAGATACGCAGTATTTT. It translates to CASSDGTGADTQYF.

This clone appeared once. The CDR3 sequence is CASSPSPGQGGTEAFF. The CDR3 DNA follows: TGCGCCAGCAGCCCCTCCCCGGGACAAGGGGGCACTGAAGCTTTCTTT. The V and J genes are TRBV5-1 and TRBJ1-1; possible D gene TRBD1, 6 bases. The V and J ends lost 4 bases and 4 bases respectively, with 20 bases between them. CDR3 length equals 16 residues. Germline V gene lookup returns CDR1 SGHRS and CDR2 YFSETQ.

This clone was detected a few times. The gene calls are TRBV5-6 and TRBJ2-2; 7 bases are shared with TRBD1. Germline assignment: CDR1 SGHDT and CDR2 YYEEEE. The CDR3 covers 16 residues. Trimming removed 3 bases from V and 1 base from J; junction bases left unmatched: 6. CDR3 amino acids: CASSWIGQVNTGELFF. In nucleotides, the CDR3 is TGTGCCAGCAGCTGGATTGGACAGGTGAACACCGGGGAGCTGTTTTTT. The full variable domain, completed using reference TRBV5-6 and TRBJ2-2, is DAGVTQSPTHLIKTRGQQVTLRCSPKSGHDTVSWYQQALGQGPQFIFQYYEEEERQRGNFPDRFSGHQFPNYSSELNVNALLLGDSALYLCASSWIGQVNTGELFFGEGSRLTVL.

Only a few counts were recorded for this clone. V is TRBV19 and J is TRBJ2-2; 8 bases are a match to TRBD1. The CDR3 spans 14 residues. The V gene end was trimmed by 10 bases and the J gene end by 0 bases; junction bases not matched to a gene: 4. Germline loops: CDR1 LNHDA, CDR2 SQIVND (reference sequence). The DNA of the CDR3 is TGTGCCACTTCGACAGGGGCGAACACCGGGGAGCTGTTTTTT. It encodes CATSTGANTGELFF.